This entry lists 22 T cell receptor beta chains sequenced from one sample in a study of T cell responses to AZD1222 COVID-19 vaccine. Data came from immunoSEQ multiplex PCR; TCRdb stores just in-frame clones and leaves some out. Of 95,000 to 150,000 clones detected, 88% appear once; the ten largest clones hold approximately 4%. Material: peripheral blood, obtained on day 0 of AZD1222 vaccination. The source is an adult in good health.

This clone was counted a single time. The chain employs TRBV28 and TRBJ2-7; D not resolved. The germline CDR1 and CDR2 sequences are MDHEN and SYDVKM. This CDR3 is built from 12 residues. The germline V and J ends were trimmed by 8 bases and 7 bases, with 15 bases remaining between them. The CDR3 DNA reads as TGTGCCAGCGCGAGCCTCAGGTGGGAGCAGTACTTC. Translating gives CASASLRWEQYF.

In DNA form, the CDR3 reads TGCGCCAGCAGCCAATTTCCCTGTCGGATCGACGAGCAGTACTTC. Its translation: CASSQFPCRIDEQYF. The J gene is TRBJ2-7, the V gene TRBV4-3; D unresolved. Trimming stripped 2 bases from V and 5 bases from J, with 16 bases between. The CDR3 covers 15 residues. The V gene's germline CDR1 is LGHNA and CDR2 YSLEER.

CDR3 coding DNA: TGTGCCAGCAGCGATCCGGACAGGGGAAGTGAAAAACTGTTTTTT. Its translation: CASSDPDRGSEKLFF. The chain is built from TRBV5-5 and TRBJ1-4, with 9 bases lining up with TRBD1. Germline V gene lookup returns CDR1 SGHKS and CDR2 YYEKEE (reference sequence). The CDR3 extends over 15 amino acids. Unmatched junction bases numbered 8, after V lost 4 bases and J lost 7 bases.

CDR3 in amino acids: CASSHGKRSTEAFF. DNA of the CDR3: TGTGCCAGCAGCCATGGGAAACGGAGCACTGAAGCTTTCTTT. This chain connects TRBV3-1 (or the pseudogene TRBV3-2) to TRBJ1-1; D remains ambiguous. In germline, CDR1 is LGHDT, CDR2 YNNKEL (reference sequence). V was shortened by 3 bases and J by 4 bases, with 12 bases between the two germline ends. The CDR3 spans 14 residues.

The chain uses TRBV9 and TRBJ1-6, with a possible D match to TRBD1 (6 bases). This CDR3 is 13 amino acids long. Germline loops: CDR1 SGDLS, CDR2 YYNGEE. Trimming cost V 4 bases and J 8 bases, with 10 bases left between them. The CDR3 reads CASSQGMDSPLHF. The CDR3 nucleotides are TGTGCCAGCAGCCAGGGGATGGATTCACCCCTCCACTTT.

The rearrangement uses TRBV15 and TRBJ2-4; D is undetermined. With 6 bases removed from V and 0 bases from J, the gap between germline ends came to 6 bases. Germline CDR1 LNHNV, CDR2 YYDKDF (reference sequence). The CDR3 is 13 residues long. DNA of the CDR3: TGTGCCACCAGAGGAGTAGCCAAAAACATTCAGTACTTC. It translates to CATRGVAKNIQYF.

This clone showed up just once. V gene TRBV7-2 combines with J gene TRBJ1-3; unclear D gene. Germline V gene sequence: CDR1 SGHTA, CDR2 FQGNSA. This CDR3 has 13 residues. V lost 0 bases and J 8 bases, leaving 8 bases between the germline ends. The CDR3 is CASSLAWRDTIYF. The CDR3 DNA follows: TGTGCCAGCAGCTTAGCGTGGCGAGACACCATATATTTT.

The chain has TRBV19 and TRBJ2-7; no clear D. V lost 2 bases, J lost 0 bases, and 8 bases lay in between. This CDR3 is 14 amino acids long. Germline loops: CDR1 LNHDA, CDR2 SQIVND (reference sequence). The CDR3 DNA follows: TGTGCCAGTAGTATATCCGGCAGCTCCTACGAGCAGTACTTC. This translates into CASSISGSSYEQYF.

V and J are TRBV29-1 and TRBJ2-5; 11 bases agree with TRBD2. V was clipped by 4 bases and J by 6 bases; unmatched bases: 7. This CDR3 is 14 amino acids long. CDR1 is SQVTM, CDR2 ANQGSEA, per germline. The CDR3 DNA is TGCAGCGTTGCGGTAGCGGGAGGGAGACAGACCCAGTACTTC. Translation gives CSVAVAGGRQTQYF.

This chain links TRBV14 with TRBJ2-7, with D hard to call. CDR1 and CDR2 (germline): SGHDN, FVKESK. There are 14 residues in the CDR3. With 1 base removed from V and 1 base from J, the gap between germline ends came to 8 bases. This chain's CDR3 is CASSQVFGSYEQYF. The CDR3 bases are TGTGCCAGCAGCCAAGTTTTCGGGTCCTACGAGCAGTACTTC.

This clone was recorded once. The CDR3 protein is CSAGTGKVLDGYTF. In nucleotides, the CDR3 is TGCAGCGCCGGGACAGGGAAGGTTTTAGATGGCTACACCTTC. The V gene is TRBV29-1, the J gene TRBJ1-2; 9 bases fit TRBD1. J gave up 6 bases and V 7 bases, and 12 bases lay outside the gene matches. CDR3 length: 14 amino acids. The germline V gene has CDR1 SQVTM and CDR2 ANQGSEA.

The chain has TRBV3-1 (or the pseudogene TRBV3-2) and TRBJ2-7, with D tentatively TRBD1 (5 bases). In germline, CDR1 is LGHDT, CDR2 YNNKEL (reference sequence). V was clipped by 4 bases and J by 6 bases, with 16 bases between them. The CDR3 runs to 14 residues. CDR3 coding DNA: TGTGCCAGCAGCCGCGTTGCAGGGCCGGGCGAGCAGTACTTC. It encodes CASSRVAGPGEQYF.

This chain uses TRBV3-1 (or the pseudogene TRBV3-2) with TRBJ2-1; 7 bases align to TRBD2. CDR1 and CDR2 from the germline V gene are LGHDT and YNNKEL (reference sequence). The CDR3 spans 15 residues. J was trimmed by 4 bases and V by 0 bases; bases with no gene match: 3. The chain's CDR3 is CASSQDLAEYNEQFF. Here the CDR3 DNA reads TGTGCCAGCAGCCAAGATCTAGCGGAATACAATGAGCAGTTCTTC.

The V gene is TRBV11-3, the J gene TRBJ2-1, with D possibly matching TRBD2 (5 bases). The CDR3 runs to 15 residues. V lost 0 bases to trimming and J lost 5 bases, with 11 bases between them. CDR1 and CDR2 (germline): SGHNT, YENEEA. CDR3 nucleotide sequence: TGTGCCAGCAGCTTAGAGGGAGAGATCCACAATGAGCAGTTCTTC. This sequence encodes CASSLEGEIHNEQFF.

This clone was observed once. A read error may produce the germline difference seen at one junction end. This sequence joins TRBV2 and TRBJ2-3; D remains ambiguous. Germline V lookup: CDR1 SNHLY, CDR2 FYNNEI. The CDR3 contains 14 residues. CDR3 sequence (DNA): TGTGCGAGCAGGAAAGAGGTGGGCACAGATACGCAGTATTTT. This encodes CASRKEVGTDTQYF.

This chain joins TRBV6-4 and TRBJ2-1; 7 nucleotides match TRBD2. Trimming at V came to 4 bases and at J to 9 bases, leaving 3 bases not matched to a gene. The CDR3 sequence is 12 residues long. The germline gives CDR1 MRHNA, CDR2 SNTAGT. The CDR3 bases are TGTGCCAGCAGTGCCAGCGGGATTGAGCAGTTCTTC. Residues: CASSASGIEQFF.

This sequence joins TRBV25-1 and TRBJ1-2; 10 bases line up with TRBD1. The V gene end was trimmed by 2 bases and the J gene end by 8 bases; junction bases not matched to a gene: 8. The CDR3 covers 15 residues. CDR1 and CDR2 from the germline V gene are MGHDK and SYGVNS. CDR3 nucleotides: TGTGCCAGCAGTGAACGGACAGGGGGGAGTGGAGGCTACACCTTC. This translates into CASSERTGGSGGYTF.

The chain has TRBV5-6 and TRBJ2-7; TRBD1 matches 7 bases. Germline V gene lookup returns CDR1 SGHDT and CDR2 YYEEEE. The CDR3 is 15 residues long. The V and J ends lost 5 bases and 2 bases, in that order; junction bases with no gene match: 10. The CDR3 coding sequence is TGTGCCAGCAGGTCCCGACAGGGCAATCCCTACGAGCAGTACTTC. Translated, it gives CASRSRQGNPYEQYF.

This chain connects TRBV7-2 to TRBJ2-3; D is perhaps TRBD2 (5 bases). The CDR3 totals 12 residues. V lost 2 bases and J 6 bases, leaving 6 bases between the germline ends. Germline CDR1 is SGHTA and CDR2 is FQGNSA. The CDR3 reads CASSLRRDTQYF. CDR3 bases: TGTGCCAGCAGCTTAAGGAGGGATACGCAGTATTTT.

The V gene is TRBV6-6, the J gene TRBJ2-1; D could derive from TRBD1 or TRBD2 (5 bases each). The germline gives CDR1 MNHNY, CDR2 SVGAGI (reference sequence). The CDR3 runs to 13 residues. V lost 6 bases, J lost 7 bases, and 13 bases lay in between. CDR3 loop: CASSHRGVNEQFF. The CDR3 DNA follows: TGTGCCAGCAGCCACCGGGGCGTGAATGAGCAGTTCTTC.

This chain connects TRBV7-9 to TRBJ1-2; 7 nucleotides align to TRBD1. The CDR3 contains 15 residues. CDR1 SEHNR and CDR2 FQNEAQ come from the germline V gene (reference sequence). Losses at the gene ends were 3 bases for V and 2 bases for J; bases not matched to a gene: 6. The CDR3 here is CASSFYRGINYGYTF. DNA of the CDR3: TGTGCCAGCAGCTTCTACAGGGGTATAAACTATGGCTACACCTTC.

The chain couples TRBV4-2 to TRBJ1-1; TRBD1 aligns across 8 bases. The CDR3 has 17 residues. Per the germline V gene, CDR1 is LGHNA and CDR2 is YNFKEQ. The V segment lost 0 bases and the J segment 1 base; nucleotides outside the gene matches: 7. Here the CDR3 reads CASSQDPPGQGNTEAFF. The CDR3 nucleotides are TGTGCCAGCAGCCAAGATCCGCCTGGACAGGGGAACACTGAAGCTTTCTTT.